This entry describes one TCR beta chain. Its antigen remains unknown. The sample comes from a study of T-cell memory formation after mild COVID-19. Overall study context: TCR clusters largely stayed donor specific. Study conclusions and caveats: Pre-infection memory already had some responding clones, implying cross-reactive memory joined. Whereas later expanders leaned CD4+, clones contracting day 15 to 85 showed a balanced CD4/CD8 makeup.

Using constant-segment primers, 5'RACE produced TCR alpha and TCR beta cDNA libraries carrying sample barcodes and UMIs. TCRdb passed the 5' RACE reads through MiXCR, listing each CDR3 protein once. The profile shows approximately 230,000 distinct CDR3 sequences, over 15% of them singletons. V shed 6 bases and J shed 4 bases, with 12 bases lying between them. The V gene's germline CDR1 is SQVTM and CDR2 ANQGSEA. The CDR3 totals 12 residues. This sequence originates from a man between 18 and 35 years old who had mild COVID-19 (a few samples of this study predate the infection). Cell type and time point are not known. The sequencing sample was made of PBMCs or a T cell subset sorted from them (not recorded which). V usage is TRBV29-1 and J usage is TRBJ2-5; no clear D. The CDR3 nucleotides are TGCAGCGTCCGTGGGGATGGAGAGACCCAGTACTTC. It yields the protein CSVRGDGETQYF.